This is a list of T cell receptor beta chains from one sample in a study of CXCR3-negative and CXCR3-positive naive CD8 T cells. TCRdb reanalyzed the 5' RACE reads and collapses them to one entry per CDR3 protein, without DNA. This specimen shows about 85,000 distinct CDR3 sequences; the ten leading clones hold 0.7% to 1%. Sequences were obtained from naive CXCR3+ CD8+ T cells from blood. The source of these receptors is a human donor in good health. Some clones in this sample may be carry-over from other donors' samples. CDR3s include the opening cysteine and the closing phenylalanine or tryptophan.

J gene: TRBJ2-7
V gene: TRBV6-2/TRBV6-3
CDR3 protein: CASSLGGMGRIDEQYF

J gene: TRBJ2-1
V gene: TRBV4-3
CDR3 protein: CASSPGPSGSTEYNEQFF

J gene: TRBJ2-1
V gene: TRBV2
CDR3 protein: CAIPGQGYNEQFF

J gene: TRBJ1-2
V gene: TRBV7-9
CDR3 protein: CASSSTTGENYGYTF

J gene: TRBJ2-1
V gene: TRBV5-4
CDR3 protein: CASSEDRGLGNEQFF

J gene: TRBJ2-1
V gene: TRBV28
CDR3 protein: CASKPPTEYNEQFF

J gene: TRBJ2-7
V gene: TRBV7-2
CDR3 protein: CASSYPGTPYEQYF

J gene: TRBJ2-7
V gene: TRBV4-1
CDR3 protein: CASSRTEVYEQYF

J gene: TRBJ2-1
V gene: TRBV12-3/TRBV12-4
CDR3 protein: CASRLDRGSYNEQFF

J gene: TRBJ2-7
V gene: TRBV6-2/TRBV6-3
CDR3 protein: CASRLSGTGSNEQYF

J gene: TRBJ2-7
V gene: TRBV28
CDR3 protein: CASSLGLLYEQYF

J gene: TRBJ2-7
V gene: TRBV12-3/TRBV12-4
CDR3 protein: CASGYGAYEQYF

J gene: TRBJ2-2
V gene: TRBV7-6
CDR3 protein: CASSPGLAGGLMNTGELFF

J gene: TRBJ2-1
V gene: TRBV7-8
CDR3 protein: CASSLTGIYNEQFF

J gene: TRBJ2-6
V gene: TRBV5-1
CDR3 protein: CASSRRQDRSGANVLTF

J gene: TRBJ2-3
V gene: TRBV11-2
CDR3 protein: CASSLEWTAYLDTQYF

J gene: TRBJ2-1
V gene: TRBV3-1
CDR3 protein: CASTPAGFSSYNEQFF

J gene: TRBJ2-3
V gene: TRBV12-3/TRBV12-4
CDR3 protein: CASRDRGSTDTQYF

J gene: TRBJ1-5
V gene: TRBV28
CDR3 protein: CASSSRTGVYQPQHF

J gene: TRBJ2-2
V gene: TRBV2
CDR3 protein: CAREAGDTNTGELFF

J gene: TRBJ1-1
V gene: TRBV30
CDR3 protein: CAWSRDDRELTEAFF

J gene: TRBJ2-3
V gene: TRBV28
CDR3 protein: CATTGLALDTQYF

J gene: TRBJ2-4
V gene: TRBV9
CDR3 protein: CASSEQGSAKNIQYF

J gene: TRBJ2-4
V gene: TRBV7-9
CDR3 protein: CASSLGQDLLYF

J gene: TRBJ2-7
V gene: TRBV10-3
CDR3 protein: CAISDLGQHYEQYF

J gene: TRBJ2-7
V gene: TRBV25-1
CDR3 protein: CASSHTDLAGGPYEQHF

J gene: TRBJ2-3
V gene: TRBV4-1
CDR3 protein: CASSLPFDDTQYF

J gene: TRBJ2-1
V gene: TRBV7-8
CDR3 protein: CASSLFVVAEYIYNEQFF

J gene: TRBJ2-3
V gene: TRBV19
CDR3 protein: CASKLGRGSFTDTQYF

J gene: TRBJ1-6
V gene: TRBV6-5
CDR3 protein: CASSNPHERTDSPLHF

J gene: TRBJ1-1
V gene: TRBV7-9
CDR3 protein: CASSSLDRDAFF

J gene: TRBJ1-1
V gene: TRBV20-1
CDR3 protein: CSARDGGRDTEAFF

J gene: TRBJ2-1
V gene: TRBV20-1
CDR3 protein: CSGRPGLAGRGASYNEQFF

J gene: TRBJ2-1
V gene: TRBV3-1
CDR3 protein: CASSPGTYNEQFF

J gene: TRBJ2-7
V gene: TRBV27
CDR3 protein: CAVQSPDRADEQYF

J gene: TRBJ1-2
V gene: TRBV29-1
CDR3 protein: CSVEDGGPANYYGYTF

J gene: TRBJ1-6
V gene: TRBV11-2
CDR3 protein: CASSLMTGGLNSPLHF

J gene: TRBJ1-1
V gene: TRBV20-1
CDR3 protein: CSARDVTGLLNTEAFF

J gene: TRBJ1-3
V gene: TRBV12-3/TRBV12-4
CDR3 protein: CASSPGRTGGNTIYF

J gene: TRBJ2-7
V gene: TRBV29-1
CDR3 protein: CSVYDGSYEQYF

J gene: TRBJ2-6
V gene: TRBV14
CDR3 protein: CASSQDWALVSGANVLTF

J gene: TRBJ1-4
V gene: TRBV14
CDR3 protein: CASSQDIYEKLFF

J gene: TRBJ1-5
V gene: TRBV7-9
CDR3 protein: CASSTGTGYNQPQHF

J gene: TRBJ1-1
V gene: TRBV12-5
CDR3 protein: CASGLAPGKTEAFF

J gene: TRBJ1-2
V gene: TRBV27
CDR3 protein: CASSSQDGYTF

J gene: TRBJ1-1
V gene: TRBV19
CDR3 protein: CASSYQLNTEAFF

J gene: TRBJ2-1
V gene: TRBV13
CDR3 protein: CASSLVRTSGGYYNEQFF

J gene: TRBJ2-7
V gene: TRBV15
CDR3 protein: CATKRAWTSYEQYF

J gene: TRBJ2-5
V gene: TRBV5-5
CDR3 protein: CASSLGHVGETQYF

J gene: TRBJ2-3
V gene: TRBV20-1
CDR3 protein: CSPEGQGKTDTQYF

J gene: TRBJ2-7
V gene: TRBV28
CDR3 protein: CASSRDSSYEQYF

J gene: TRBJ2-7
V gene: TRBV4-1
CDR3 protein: CASSQATGLAGGLSYEQYF

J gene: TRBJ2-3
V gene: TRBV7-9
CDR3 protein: CASSFVDDTQYF